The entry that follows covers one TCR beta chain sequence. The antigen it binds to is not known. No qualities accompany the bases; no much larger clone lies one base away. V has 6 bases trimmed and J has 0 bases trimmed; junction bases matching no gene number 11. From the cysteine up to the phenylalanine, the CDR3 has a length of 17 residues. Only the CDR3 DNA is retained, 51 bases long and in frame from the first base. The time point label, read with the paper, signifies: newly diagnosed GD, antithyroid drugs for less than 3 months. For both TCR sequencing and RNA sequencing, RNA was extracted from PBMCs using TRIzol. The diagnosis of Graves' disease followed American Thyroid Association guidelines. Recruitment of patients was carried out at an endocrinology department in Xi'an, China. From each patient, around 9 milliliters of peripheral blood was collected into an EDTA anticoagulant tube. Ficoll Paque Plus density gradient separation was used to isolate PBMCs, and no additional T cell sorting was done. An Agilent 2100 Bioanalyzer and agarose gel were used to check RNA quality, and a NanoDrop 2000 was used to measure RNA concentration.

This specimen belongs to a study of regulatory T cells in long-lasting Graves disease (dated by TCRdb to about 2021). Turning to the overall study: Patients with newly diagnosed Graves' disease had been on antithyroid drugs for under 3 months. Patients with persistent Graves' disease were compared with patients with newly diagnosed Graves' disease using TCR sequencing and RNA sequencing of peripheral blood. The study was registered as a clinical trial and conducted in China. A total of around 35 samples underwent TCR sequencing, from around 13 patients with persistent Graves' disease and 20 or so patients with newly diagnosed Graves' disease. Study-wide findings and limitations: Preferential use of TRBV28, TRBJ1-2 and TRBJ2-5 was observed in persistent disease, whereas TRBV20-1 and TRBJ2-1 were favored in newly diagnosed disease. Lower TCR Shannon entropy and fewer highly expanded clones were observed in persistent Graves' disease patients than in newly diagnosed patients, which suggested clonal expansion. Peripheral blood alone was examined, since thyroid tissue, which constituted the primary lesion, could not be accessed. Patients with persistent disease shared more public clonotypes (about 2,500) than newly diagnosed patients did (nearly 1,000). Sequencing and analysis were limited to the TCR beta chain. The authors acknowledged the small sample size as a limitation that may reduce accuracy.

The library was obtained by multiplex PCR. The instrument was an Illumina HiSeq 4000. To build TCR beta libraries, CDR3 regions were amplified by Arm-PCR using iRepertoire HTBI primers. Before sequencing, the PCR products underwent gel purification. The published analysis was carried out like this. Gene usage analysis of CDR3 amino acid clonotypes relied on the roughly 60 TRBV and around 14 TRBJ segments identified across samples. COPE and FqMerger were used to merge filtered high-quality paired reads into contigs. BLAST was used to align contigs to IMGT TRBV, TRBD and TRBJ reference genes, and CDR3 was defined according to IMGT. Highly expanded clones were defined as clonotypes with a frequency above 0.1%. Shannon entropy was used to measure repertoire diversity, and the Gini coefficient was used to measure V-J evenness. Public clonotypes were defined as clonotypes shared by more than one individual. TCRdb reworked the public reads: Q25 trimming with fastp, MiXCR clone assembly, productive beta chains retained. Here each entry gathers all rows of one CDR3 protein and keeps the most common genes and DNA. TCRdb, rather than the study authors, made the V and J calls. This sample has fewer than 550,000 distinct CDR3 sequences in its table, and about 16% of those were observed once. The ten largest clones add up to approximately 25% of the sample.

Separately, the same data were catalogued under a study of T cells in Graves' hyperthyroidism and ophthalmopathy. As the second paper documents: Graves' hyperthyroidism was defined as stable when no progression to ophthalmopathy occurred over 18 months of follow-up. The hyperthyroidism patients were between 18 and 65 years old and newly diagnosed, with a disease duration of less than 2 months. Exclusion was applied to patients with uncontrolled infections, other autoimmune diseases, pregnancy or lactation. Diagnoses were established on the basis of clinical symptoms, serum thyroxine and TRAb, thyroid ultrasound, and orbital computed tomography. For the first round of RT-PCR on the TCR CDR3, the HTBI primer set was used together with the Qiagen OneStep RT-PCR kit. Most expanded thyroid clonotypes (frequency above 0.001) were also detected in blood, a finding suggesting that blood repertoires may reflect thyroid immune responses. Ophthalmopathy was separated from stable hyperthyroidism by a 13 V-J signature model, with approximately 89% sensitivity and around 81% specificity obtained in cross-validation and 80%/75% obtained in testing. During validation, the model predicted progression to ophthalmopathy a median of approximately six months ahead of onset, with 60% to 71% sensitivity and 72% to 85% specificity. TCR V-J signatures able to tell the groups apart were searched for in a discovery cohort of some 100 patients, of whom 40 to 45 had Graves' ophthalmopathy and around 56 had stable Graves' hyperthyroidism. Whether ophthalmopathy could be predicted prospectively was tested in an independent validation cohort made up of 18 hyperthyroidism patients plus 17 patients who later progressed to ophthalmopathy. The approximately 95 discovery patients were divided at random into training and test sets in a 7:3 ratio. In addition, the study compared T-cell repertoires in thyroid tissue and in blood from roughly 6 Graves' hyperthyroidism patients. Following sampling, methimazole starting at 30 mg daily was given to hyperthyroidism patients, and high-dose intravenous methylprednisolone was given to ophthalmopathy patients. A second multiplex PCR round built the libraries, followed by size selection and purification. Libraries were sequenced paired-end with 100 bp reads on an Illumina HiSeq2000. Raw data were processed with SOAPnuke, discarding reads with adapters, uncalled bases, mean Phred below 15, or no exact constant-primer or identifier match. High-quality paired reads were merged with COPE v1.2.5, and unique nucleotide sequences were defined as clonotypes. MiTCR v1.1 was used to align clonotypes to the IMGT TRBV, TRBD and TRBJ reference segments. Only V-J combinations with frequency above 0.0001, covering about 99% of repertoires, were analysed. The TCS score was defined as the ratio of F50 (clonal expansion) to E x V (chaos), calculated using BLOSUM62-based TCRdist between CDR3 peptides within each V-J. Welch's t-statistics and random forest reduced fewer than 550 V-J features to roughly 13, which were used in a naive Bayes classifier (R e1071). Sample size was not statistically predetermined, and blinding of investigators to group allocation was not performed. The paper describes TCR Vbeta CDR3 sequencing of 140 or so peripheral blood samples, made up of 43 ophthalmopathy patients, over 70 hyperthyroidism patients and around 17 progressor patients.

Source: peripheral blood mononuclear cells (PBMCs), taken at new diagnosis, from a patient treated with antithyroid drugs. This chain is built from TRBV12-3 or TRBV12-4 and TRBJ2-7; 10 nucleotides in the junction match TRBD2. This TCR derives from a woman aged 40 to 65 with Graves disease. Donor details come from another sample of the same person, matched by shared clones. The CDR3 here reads CASSQEEAGGISYEQYF. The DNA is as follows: TGTGCCAGCAGCCAGGAAGAAGCGGGGGGGATCTCCTACGAGCAGTACTTC.